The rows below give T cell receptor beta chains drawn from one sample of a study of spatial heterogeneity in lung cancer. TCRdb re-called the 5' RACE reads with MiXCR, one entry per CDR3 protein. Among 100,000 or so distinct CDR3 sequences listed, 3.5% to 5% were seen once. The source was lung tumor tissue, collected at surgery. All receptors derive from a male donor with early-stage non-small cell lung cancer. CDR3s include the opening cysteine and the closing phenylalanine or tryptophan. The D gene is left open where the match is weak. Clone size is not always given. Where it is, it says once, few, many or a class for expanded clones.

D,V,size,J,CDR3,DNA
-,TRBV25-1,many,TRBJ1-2,CASSEGAGYTF,TGTGCCAGCAGTGAGGGGGCCGGCTACACCTTC
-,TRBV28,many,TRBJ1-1,CASSLGVTEAFF,TGTGCCAGCAGTCTAGGAGTCACTGAAGCTTTCTTT
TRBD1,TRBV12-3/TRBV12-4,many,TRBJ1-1,CASSPTGVAFF,TGTGCCAGCAGCCCTACAGGGGTAGCTTTCTTT
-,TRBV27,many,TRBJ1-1,CASSLFRGGAEAFF,TGTGCCAGCAGTTTATTCAGGGGTGGAGCTGAAGCTTTCTTT
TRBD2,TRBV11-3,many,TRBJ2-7,CASSYPLAESYEQYF,TGTGCCAGCAGCTACCCCCTAGCGGAATCTTACGAGCAGTACTTC
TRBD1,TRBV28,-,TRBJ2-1,CASREGTALHEQFF,TGTGCCAGCAGGGAAGGGACAGCGCTTCATGAGCAGTTCTTC
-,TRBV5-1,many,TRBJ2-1,CASRKESRDEQFF,TGCGCCAGCAGAAAGGAGAGTCGGGATGAGCAGTTCTTC
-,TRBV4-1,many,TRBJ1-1,CASSRNTGFAEAFF,TGCGCCAGCAGCCGGAATACAGGGTTCGCTGAAGCTTTCTTT
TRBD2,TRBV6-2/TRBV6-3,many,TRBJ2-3,CASSSAGVADTQYF,TGTGCCAGCAGCTCAGCGGGAGTGGCAGATACGCAGTATTTT
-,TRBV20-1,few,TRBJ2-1,CSAPVFDEQFF,TGCAGTGCCCCGGTTTTCGATGAGCAGTTCTTC
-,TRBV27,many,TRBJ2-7,CASSSLPYEQYF,TGTGCCAGCAGTTCCCTTCCCTACGAGCAGTACTTC
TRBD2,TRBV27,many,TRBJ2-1,CASLPRGTSGIDEQFF,TGTGCCAGCCTTCCGCGAGGGACTAGCGGGATCGATGAGCAGTTCTTC
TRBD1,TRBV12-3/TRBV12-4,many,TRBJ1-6,CASSSGQAFSSYNSPLHF,TGTGCCAGCAGTTCTGGACAGGCATTTTCCTCCTATAATTCACCCCTCCACTTT
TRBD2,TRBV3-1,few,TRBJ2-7,CASSQWGPGGYEQYF,TGTGCCAGCAGCCAATGGGGCCCGGGGGGATACGAGCAGTACTTC
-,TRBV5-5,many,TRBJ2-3,CASSFDTDTQYF,TGTGCCAGCAGCTTTGACACAGATACGCAGTATTTT
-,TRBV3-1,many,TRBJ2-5,CASSSLFAIQETQYF,TGTGCCAGCAGCTCCCTTTTTGCGATCCAAGAGACCCAGTACTTC
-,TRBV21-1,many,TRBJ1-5,CASSKAPPSCNQPQHF,TGTGCCAGCAGCAAAGCCCCTCCGTCCTGCAATCAGCCCCAGCATTTT
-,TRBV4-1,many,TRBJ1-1,CASSQSEGVTEAFF,TGCGCCAGCAGCCAATCCGAGGGGGTCACTGAAGCTTTCTTT
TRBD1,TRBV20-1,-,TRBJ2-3,CSARWTGSDTQYF,TGCAGTGCTAGGTGGACAGGTTCCGATACGCAGTATTTT
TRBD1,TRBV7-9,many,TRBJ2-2,CASSQDRGTGELFF,TGTGCCAGCAGCCAGGACAGGGGAACCGGGGAGCTGTTTTTT
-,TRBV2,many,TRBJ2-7,CASTGGLTYEQYF,TGTGCCAGTACAGGGGGACTAACCTACGAGCAGTACTTC
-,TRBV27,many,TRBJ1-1,CASSWQPNTEAFF,TGTGCCAGCAGTTGGCAGCCGAACACTGAAGCTTTCTTT
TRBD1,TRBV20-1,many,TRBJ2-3,CSARDDDRGATDTQYF,TGCAGTGCTAGAGATGACGACAGGGGCGCAACAGATACGCAGTATTTT
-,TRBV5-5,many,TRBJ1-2,CASSIDRSNNYGYTF,TGTGCCAGCAGCATAGACAGAAGCAATAACTATGGCTACACCTTC
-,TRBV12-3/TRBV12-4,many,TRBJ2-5,CASTPSRIQETQYF,TGTGCCAGCACCCCGTCTAGGATCCAAGAGACCCAGTACTTC
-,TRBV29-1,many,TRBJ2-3,CSVEASGRGADTQYF,TGCAGCGTTGAGGCGAGCGGAAGAGGGGCAGATACGCAGTATTTT
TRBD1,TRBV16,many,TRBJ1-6,CASSPPGDRRNSPLHF,TGTGCCAGCAGCCCCCCGGGGGACAGGAGAAATTCACCCCTCCACTTT
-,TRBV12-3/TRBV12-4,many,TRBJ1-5,CASIKRLASNQPQHF,TGTGCCAGCATCAAAAGGTTGGCTAGCAATCAGCCCCAGCATTTT
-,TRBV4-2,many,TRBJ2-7,CASSQDLRSYEQYF,TGTGCCAGCAGCCAAGATCTACGGTCCTACGAGCAGTACTTC
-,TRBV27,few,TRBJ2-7,CASSLSYSSYEQYF,TGTGCCAGCAGTTTATCGTACAGCTCCTACGAGCAGTACTTC
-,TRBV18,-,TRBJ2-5,CASSPPTEETQYF,TGTGCCAGCTCACCACCAACAGAAGAGACCCAGTACTTC
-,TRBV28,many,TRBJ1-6,CASSLSGPGNSPLHF,TGTGCCAGCAGTTTATCGGGGCCGGGAAATTCACCCCTCCACTTT
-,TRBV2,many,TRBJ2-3,CASSEALLGGSDTQYF,TGTGCCAGCAGTGAAGCGCTTCTGGGGGGTTCAGATACGCAGTATTTT